Listed below are T cell receptor beta chains from one sample, sequenced in a study of blood T cell repertoires in COVID-19. Here immunoSEQ multiplex PCR was the method, and the copy in TCRdb shows in-frame clones only, minus some. The data hold roughly 160,000 clones, with about 80% observed a single time. Source material: PBMCs or T cells enriched from blood (not recorded which). These TCRs come from a man aged 50 to 59 who had recovered from COVID-19. CDR3s leave out the opening cysteine and the closing phenylalanine or tryptophan. The order of the fields is CDR3 length, V gene, clone size, CDR3 protein. Some rows mark clone size as missing; the rest say once, few, many or name a class of expanded clone.

12	TRBV27	once	ASRSPYSNQPQH
15	TRBV27	few	ASSLGIGAGEGQPQH
14	TRBV5-8	NA	ASSLGALQGADGYT
12	TRBV29-1	NA	SVERSTGVYGYT
10	TRBV12-3/TRBV12-4	NA	ASSRTAEPQH
14	TRBV24-1	once	ATSPAASGGAGEQY
11	TRBV3-1/TRBV3-2	few	ASSRTGNSPLH
9	TRBV11-2	NA	ASSRGAEQF
14	TRBV12-5	NA	ASGPVDRGFNSPLH
16	TRBV7-8	NA	ASSPEARDRGPNQPQH
11	TRBV11-2	NA	ASTQGWNTEAF
15	TRBV7-9	once	ASSLVAAWSPNYGYT
14	TRBV9	NA	ASSVGGGGSYNEQF
14	TRBV4-1	NA	ASSQDIGTPNQPQH
13	TRBV4-2	NA	ASSPGGLLYNEQF
11	TRBV28	NA	ASSLTSGGTQY
13	TRBV27	NA	ASLSLYSYNSPLH
14	TRBV5-1	NA	ASSLGPAGGYNEQF
11	TRBV12-3/TRBV12-4	once	ASSFEVTSEQY
13	TRBV7-2	NA	ASSLAGTGSYEQY
12	TRBV5-1	NA	ASRNDRAADTQY
15	TRBV15	once	ATSRDRPGKYTGELF
8	TRBV3-1/TRBV3-2	NA	ALERAEQY